Each of the 23 T cell receptor beta chains below was sequenced from the same sample in a study of control samples from healthy donors and cancer patients. The repertoire was sequenced with immunoSEQ multiplex PCR; TCRdb's copy has only in-frame clones and lacks some. The repertoire holds 170,000 or so clones, 90% to 95% seen once, with more than 1.2% in the top ten. The sequenced sample consisted of blood. These receptors came from a young man in good health.

The chain employs TRBV15 and TRBJ2-1; D is possibly TRBD2 (6 bases). CDR1 and CDR2 from the germline V gene are LNHNV and YYDKDF (reference sequence). The V end was cut by 0 bases, the J end by 4 bases, with 10 bases between. This CDR3 contains 15 residues. Written as DNA, the CDR3 is TGTGCCACCAGCAGAGAGCGGGGATATTACAATGAGCAGTTCTTC. Protein product: CATSRERGYYNEQFF.

CDR3 bases: TGTGCCAGCCGGGACAGGGGCACTGAAGCTTTCTTT. Translation gives CASRDRGTEAFF. The chain uses TRBV11-3 and TRBJ1-1, with 10 bases aligning to TRBD1. The CDR3 spans 12 residues. Germline V gives CDR1 SGHNT, CDR2 YENEEA. J lost 4 bases, V lost 8 bases, and 1 base had no gene match.

The chain joins TRBV5-1 to TRBJ1-2, with 9 nucleotides matching TRBD1. From germline, CDR1 is SGHRS and CDR2 YFSETQ. Trimming at V came to 0 bases and at J to 7 bases, leaving 7 bases not matched to a gene. CDR3 size: 15 residues. In DNA, the CDR3 is TGCGCCAGCAGCTTGGTTCTCCGGGACAGGGCTGGCTACACCTTC. Encoded protein: CASSLVLRDRAGYTF. The full variable domain, with the rest looked up from reference TRBV5-1 and TRBJ1-2, is KAGVTQTPRYLIKTRGQQVTLSCSPISGHRSVSWYQQTPGQGLQFLFEYFSETQRNKGNFPGRFSGRQFSNSRSEMNVSTLELGDSALYLCASSLVLRDRAGYTFGSGTRLTVV.

The genes are TRBV5-1 and TRBJ2-3; D could derive from TRBD1 or TRBD2 (5 bases each). This CDR3 contains 14 residues. CDR1 is SGHRS and CDR2 is YFSETQ in the germline V gene. V gave up 2 bases and J gave up 1 base, with 8 bases separating them. The CDR3 DNA is TGCGCCAGCAGCTTCATGGGGGGCACAGATACGCAGTATTTT. Translated: CASSFMGGTDTQYF.

This rearrangement joins TRBV13 to TRBJ1-1; D gene uncertain. Germline V gene data show CDR1 as PRHDT and CDR2 as FYEKMQ (reference sequence). Between the trimmed V and J ends, which lost 1 base and 0 bases, there was a span of 9 bases. This CDR3 comprises 15 residues. CDR3 protein: CASSLEGFLNTEAFF. In DNA, the CDR3 is TGTGCCAGCAGCTTAGAAGGGTTTTTGAACACTGAAGCTTTCTTT.

The chain links TRBV18 to TRBJ1-1; D is perhaps TRBD1 (5 bases). Germline V gives CDR1 KGHSH, CDR2 LQKENI. V was shortened by 3 bases and J by 6 bases, with 11 bases between the two germline ends. The CDR3 extends over 13 amino acids. As DNA, the CDR3 is TGTGCCAGCTCACCGACCGGGGGGTCTGAAGCTTTCTTT. Protein product: CASSPTGGSEAFF.

The V call is TRBV19, the J call TRBJ1-5, with D possibly being TRBD1 (6 bases). V gave up 3 bases and J gave up 9 bases, with 15 bases separating them. This CDR3 has 14 amino acids. CDR1 is LNHDA, CDR2 SQIVND, per germline (reference sequence). The chain's CDR3 is CASSIDRFTWPQHF. DNA for the CDR3: TGTGCCAGTAGTATCGACAGGTTTACTTGGCCCCAGCATTTT.

Concerning this clone itself: An end of the junction does not agree with germline; a read error may underlie this. This CDR3 is also generated by other DNA sequences in the sample. The V gene is TRBV18, the J gene TRBJ2-1; TRBD2 matches 12 bases. Germline CDR1 is KGHSH and CDR2 is LQKENI. This CDR3 comprises 16 residues. CDR3 sequence: CASSPTTSGGYNEQFF. CDR3 coding DNA: TGCGCCAGCTCACCGACGACTAGCGGGGGCTACAATGAGCAGTTCTTC. Complete variable domain (other parts from reference TRBV18 and TRBJ2-1): NAGVMQNPRHLVRRRGQEARLRCSPMKGHSHVYWYRQLPEEGLKFMVYLQKENIIDESGMPKERFSAEFPKEGPSILRIQQVVRGDSAAYFCASSPTTSGGYNEQFFGPGTRLTVL.

The rearrangement uses TRBV14 and TRBJ2-1; weak D call: TRBD2 (6 bases). V gave up 4 bases and J gave up 4 bases, with 14 bases separating them. This CDR3 contains 15 residues. Germline CDR1 reads SGHDN; CDR2 reads FVKESK. CDR3 residues: CASSRGGTVYNEQFF. As DNA, the CDR3 is TGTGCCAGCAGCCGTGGGGGGACCGTATACAATGAGCAGTTCTTC.

The chain is built from TRBV9 and TRBJ2-2, with D perhaps TRBD1 or TRBD2 (5 bases each). This CDR3 region has 15 residues. Trimming took off 6 bases at V and 1 base at J, with 13 bases between the two ends. Germline V gene sequence: CDR1 SGDLS, CDR2 YYNGEE. The CDR3 nucleotides are TGTGCCAGCACCGGGACGCCCAGGAACACCGGGGAGCTGTTTTTT. Its protein product is CASTGTPRNTGELFF.

The chain has TRBV7-3 and TRBJ2-1; D unclear. The CDR3 totals 13 residues. The germline gives CDR1 SGHTA, CDR2 FQGTGA. Between the trimmed V and J ends, which lost 1 base and 4 bases, there was a span of 5 bases. The CDR3 loop is CASSLNQYNEQFF. CDR3 coding DNA: TGTGCCAGCAGCTTAAACCAATACAATGAGCAGTTCTTC. Full variable domain (rest looked up from reference TRBV7-3 and TRBJ2-1): GAGVSQTPSNKVTEKGKYVELRCDPISGHTALYWYRQSLGQGPEFLIYFQGTGAADDSGLPNDRFFAVRPEGSVSTLKIQRTERGDSAVYLCASSLNQYNEQFFGPGTRLTVL.

The rearrangement links TRBV5-5 to TRBJ1-2; 8 nucleotides agree with TRBD1. The CDR3 sequence is 14 residues long. V was pared by 4 bases and J by 2 bases, with 4 bases of the junction left unmatched. The germline gives CDR1 SGHKS, CDR2 YYEKEE (reference sequence). For the CDR3, the DNA is TGTGCCAGCAGCCCATGGACAGGGAACTATGGCTACACCTTC. The encoded protein is CASSPWTGNYGYTF.

This chain uses TRBV10-1 with TRBJ1-6; D gene unclear. V was clipped by 5 bases and J by 10 bases, with 12 bases between them. Looked up from germline, CDR1 is WNHNN and CDR2 is SYGVQD (reference sequence). The CDR3 covers 13 residues. This CDR3 reads CASSPFVGSPLHF. CDR3 DNA sequence: TGCGCCAGCAGTCCATTTGTAGGATCACCCCTCCACTTT.

This chain uses TRBV2 with TRBJ1-1; D gene uncertain. This CDR3 is 11 amino acids long. Trimming removed 1 base at V and 12 bases at J, with 9 bases between. Germline lookup yields CDR1 SNHLY and CDR2 FYNNEI. CDR3 coding DNA: TGTGCCAGCAGTGAAGGGGTATCGACTTTCTTT. Translating it yields CASSEGVSTFF. Supplemented by reference TRBV2 and TRBJ1-1, the full variable domain reads EPEVTQTPSHQVTQMGQEVILRCVPISNHLYFYWYRQILGQKVEFLVSFYNNEISEKSEIFDDQFSVERPDGSNFTLKIRSTKLEDSAMYFCASSEGVSTFFGQGTRLTVV.

The V gene is TRBV9, the J gene TRBJ1-3; D is unclear. The CDR3 runs 13 residues. Germline CDR1 is SGDLS and CDR2 is YYNGEE. The germline V and J ends were trimmed by 2 bases and 3 bases, with 6 bases remaining between them. Written as DNA, the CDR3 is TGTGCCAGCAGCGTGGGGTTTGGAAACACCATATATTTT. The encoded protein is CASSVGFGNTIYF.

The chain combines TRBV5-1 with TRBJ1-1; tentatively, D is TRBD1 (5 bases). The CDR3 consists of 15 residues. V was cut by 2 bases and J by 2 bases, with 13 bases left in between. Germline-derived CDR1 and CDR2 are SGHRS and YFSETQ. The CDR3 loop is CASSLRGFGNTEAFF. The CDR3 coding sequence is TGCGCCAGCAGCTTAAGGGGCTTCGGAAACACTGAAGCTTTCTTT. The full variable domain, in which reference TRBV5-1 and TRBJ1-1 provide the parts outside the CDR3, is KAGVTQTPRYLIKTRGQQVTLSCSPISGHRSVSWYQQTPGQGLQFLFEYFSETQRNKGNFPGRFSGRQFSNSRSEMNVSTLELGDSALYLCASSLRGFGNTEAFFGQGTRLTVV.

V usage is TRBV6-4 and J usage is TRBJ2-5, with D maybe TRBD2 (5 bases). This CDR3 region has 13 residues. Trimming removed 6 bases from V and 7 bases from J, with 15 bases in between. From germline, CDR1 is MRHNA and CDR2 SNTAGT. CDR3 DNA sequence: TGTGCCAGCAGCTCCGATTTACGGGGGACCCAGTACTTC. Amino acid sequence: CASSSDLRGTQYF.

The chain joins TRBV2 to TRBJ2-7; no definite D call. Germline V CDR1 and CDR2: SNHLY, FYNNEI. Trimming took 4 bases from V and 0 from J, leaving 13 bases between them. The CDR3 is 15 amino acids. This CDR3 reads CASSVGQVISYEQYF. The CDR3 nucleotides read TGTGCCAGCAGTGTTGGTCAGGTCATCTCCTACGAGCAGTACTTC.

The genes are TRBV6-5 and TRBJ2-7; 7 bases match TRBD1. V lost 5 bases and J lost 2; bases outside the gene matches: 3. Germline values: CDR1 MNHEY, CDR2 SVGAGI. The CDR3 is 13 residues long. The CDR3 nucleotides are TGTGCCAGCAGTCTGACAGGGCCCTACGAGCAGTACTTC. Its protein is CASSLTGPYEQYF.

This sequence joins TRBV3-1 (or the pseudogene TRBV3-2) and TRBJ2-7; D assignment may be TRBD1 or TRBD2 (6 bases each). Germline CDR1 and CDR2: LGHDT and YNNKEL (reference sequence). Trimming pared 1 base from V and 4 bases from J, leaving 17 bases between. CDR3 size: 16 residues. DNA for the CDR3: TGTGCCAGCAGCCAAGTCCCGGGGGCAATCGTTTACGAGCAGTACTTC. Residues: CASSQVPGAIVYEQYF.

The table lists this clone with a count of one. The J gene is TRBJ2-7, the V gene TRBV2; TRBD2 matches at 12 bases. The CDR3 is 18 amino acids. The V gene's germline CDR1 is SNHLY and CDR2 FYNNEI. V shed 2 bases, J shed 3 bases, and the junction held 11 bases outside the gene matches. The CDR3 here is CASSEILAGGLSLYEQYF. The CDR3 nucleotides read TGTGCCAGCAGTGAAATACTAGCGGGGGGCCTTTCACTCTACGAGCAGTACTTC.

The genes are TRBV7-3 and TRBJ2-7; D might be TRBD1 or TRBD2, each matching 5 bases. Germline V gene data show CDR1 as SGHTA and CDR2 as FQGTGA. The CDR3 covers 14 residues. V was clipped by 2 bases and J by 7 bases, with 15 bases between them. The CDR3 nucleotides read TGTGCCAGCAGCTTACTCGGGGCCTCGGGTGAGCAGTACTTC. The encoded protein is CASSLLGASGEQYF.

The J gene is TRBJ2-7, the V gene TRBV4-2; D is unresolved. The ends were cut back, 0 bases at V and 12 bases at J, with 12 bases in the middle. The CDR3 totals 12 residues. Germline V gene lookup returns CDR1 LGHNA and CDR2 YNFKEQ. CDR3 protein: CASSQDNLMWYF. CDR3 coding DNA: TGTGCCAGCAGCCAAGATAATCTCATGTGGTACTTC.